At least ten counts were recorded for the clone carrying this T cell receptor beta chain. Its antigen is not identified. RNA transcripts yielded amplified TCR beta CDR3 regions. First-round RT-PCR targeting the TCR CDR3 was performed with the HTBI primer set. TCRdb reprocessed the multiplex PCR reads with MiXCR, giving one entry per CDR3 protein. This table has about 280,000 distinct CDR3 sequences, approximately 26% appearing once. This record belongs to a study of T cells in Graves' hyperthyroidism and ophthalmopathy. Overall study: Prior to any treatment, at the point of initial diagnosis, peripheral blood was collected.

The CDR3 sequence is 14 residues long. Trimming took 6 bases from V and 5 from J, leaving 17 bases between them. Per germline, CDR1 SGHRS and CDR2 YFSETQ. Broader study findings: Expanded thyroid clonotypes (above 0.001) were mostly also found in blood.

Each diagnosis drew on symptoms, thyroxine, TRAb, thyroid ultrasound and orbital computed tomography findings. The PBMCs had their origin in more than 9.5 ml of fresh peripheral blood. Source material: blood. The clonotype was recovered from a middle-aged man with Graves' hyperthyroidism that later progressed to Graves' ophthalmopathy. V and J are TRBV5-1 and TRBJ1-1; perhaps TRBD1 as D (6 bases). CDR3: CASNGVQGMTEAFF. CDR3 in DNA: TGCGCCAGCAACGGGGTACAGGGAATGACTGAAGCTTTCTTT.